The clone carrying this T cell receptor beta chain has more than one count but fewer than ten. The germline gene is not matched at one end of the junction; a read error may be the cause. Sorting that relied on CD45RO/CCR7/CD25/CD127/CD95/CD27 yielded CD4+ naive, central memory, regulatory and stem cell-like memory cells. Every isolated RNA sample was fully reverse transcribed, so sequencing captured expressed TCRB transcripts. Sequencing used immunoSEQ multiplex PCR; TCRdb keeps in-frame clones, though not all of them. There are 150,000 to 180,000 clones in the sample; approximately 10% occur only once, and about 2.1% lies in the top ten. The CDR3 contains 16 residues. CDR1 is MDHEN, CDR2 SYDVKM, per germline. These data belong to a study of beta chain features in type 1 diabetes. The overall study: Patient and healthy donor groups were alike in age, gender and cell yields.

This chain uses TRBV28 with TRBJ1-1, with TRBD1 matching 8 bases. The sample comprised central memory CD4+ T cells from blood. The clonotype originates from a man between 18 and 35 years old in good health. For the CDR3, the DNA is TGTTCCAGCAGTTCACCGGGACAGGCCGTTTACACTGAAGCTTTCTTT. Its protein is CSSSSPGQAVYTEAFF.